This T cell receptor (beta chain) comes out of a study of breast tumors, draining lymph nodes, adjacent tissues. Samples came from axillary lymph nodes draining the breast cancer. From the multiplex PCR reads, TCRdb called clonotypes with MiXCR, one entry per CDR3 protein. The data show roughly 130,000 distinct CDR3 sequences, with roughly 21% seen just once and 3% to 4% held by the top ten. V lost 4 bases and J lost 0; bases outside the gene matches: 3. The CDR3 loop spans 15 amino acids. Germline CDR1 is SGHRS and CDR2 is YFSETQ. Regarding the study as a whole: Compared with lymph nodes, tumors were less diverse; compared with nontumor tissue, more. Compared with basal-like, luminal-like tumors shared significantly more repertoire with nontumor tissue. Data only fit, rather than demonstrated, lymph node origin of most tumor T cells.

Many counts were recorded for this clonotype. No antigen is known for it. The sequenced sample consisted of axillary lymph node tissue. The clonotype was recovered from a female donor with breast cancer. Some clones in this sample may be carry-over from other donors' samples. The rearrangement joins TRBV5-1 to TRBJ2-1, with TRBD2 matching over 8 bases. The CDR3 region is CASSPGTSSYNEQFF. CDR3 coding DNA: TGCGCCAGCAGCCCCGGGACTAGCTCCTACAATGAGCAGTTCTTC.